A selection of T cell receptor beta chains follows, all from one sample in a study of blood T cell repertoires in COVID-19. Only in-frame clones appear in the TCRdb table, and some are missing; sequencing was by immunoSEQ multiplex PCR. The repertoire holds roughly 250,000 clones, roughly 86% seen once, with approximately 9.8% in the top ten. Specimen: peripheral blood. Receptors were obtained from a man aged 35 to 55 who had recovered from COVID-19. The CDR3 runs from the conserved cysteine through the conserved F or W. The D gene is left open where the match is weak. Clone size, where shown, is once, few, many, or a class for clones that have expanded.

>TRBV7-6|TRBD1|-|TRBJ2-5
CASSLGTGVVETQYF
>TRBV6-1|-|-|TRBJ1-5
CASSEYRPNQPQHF
>TRBV15|-|-|TRBJ2-7
CATSRVIGSYEQYF
>TRBV3-1/TRBV3-2|-|-|TRBJ2-1
CASSQAGKSGANEQFF
>TRBV7-2|-|-|TRBJ2-1
CASSHPGAPKQFF
>TRBV6-5|-|-|TRBJ1-1
CASRRQGTEAFF
>TRBV19|-|-|TRBJ1-2
CASTRGGGTGGYTF
>TRBV7-9|TRBD1|-|TRBJ2-2
CASSRPGTGGAGELFF
>TRBV3-1/TRBV3-2|-|few|TRBJ1-3
CASTRQTGNTIYF
>TRBV5-4|TRBD2|-|TRBJ2-7
CASSCPGGSGGIQHSYEQYF
>TRBV5-4|TRBD2|few|TRBJ2-1
CASSLESGALSYNEQFF
>TRBV25-1|-|-|TRBJ2-2
CASSWGQGGELFF
>TRBV7-9|TRBD1|-|TRBJ2-3
CASSPNTGGETGDTQYF
>TRBV20-1|-|-|TRBJ2-3
CSASFTDTQYF
>TRBV3-1/TRBV3-2|TRBD2|-|TRBJ2-3
CASSPGGLVRTDTQYF
>TRBV20-1|-|few|TRBJ1-1
CSASGTKQAFF
>TRBV29-1|TRBD1|once|TRBJ2-3
CSVKPTGADTQYF
>TRBV19|TRBD2|-|TRBJ2-1
CASSIVGGNWNYNEQFF
>TRBV9|-|-|TRBJ2-3
CASSVELPSTDTQYF
>TRBV5-5|-|-|TRBJ1-4
CASSLGQGYNEKLFF
>TRBV6-5|TRBD1|-|TRBJ1-6
CASSWTGVNSPLHF
>TRBV5-1|-|-|TRBJ2-5
CASSLGAGNSRETQYF
>TRBV27|TRBD1|-|TRBJ2-2
CASSFPSGQGAGELFF
>TRBV15|-|once|TRBJ2-1
CATSRDLSTTYNEQFF
>TRBV9|TRBD2|-|TRBJ2-1
CASSPGTSGAYEQFF
>TRBV19|TRBD1|-|TRBJ2-7
CASSIRQGNSYEQYF
>TRBV6-6|-|once|TRBJ2-7
CASSCRDCSYEQYF
>TRBV9|-|few|TRBJ2-2
CASSVGSVRSGELFF
>TRBV7-2|TRBD1|-|TRBJ1-2
CASSLGGQGPGYTF
>TRBV25-1|TRBD2|-|TRBJ2-2
CASSGGLAGRGELFF
>TRBV7-6|TRBD1|-|TRBJ2-7
CASSPVPGTVKEQYF
>TRBV19|-|-|TRBJ2-4
CASSTLAKNIQYF
>TRBV6-4|-|-|TRBJ1-6
CASSDTKKLSPNSPLHF
>TRBV6-2/TRBV6-3|-|once|TRBJ1-1
CASSYSLLMFSGDTEAFF
>TRBV12-3/TRBV12-4|-|few|TRBJ2-3
CASTPGSGGTQYF
>TRBV12-3/TRBV12-4|-|-|TRBJ2-3
CASSTRRGTQYF
>TRBV5-4|TRBD2|-|TRBJ2-3
CASSVPGLDQADTQYF
>TRBV7-8|-|-|TRBJ1-1
CAISHLWNTEAFF
>TRBV10-3|-|-|TRBJ2-7
CAIQRQAPGEQYF
>TRBV4-2|TRBD1|-|TRBJ1-1
CASSREGASGYSEAFF